Included here is one T cell receptor (beta chain) sequence, with context. Trimming removed 4 bases from V and 6 bases from J, with 17 bases in between. The CDR3 extends over 16 amino acids. The germline gives CDR1 SGDLS, CDR2 YYNGEE. The sample is drawn from a study of brain T cells in children with intractable seizures. Time point here: blood from clinic visit 5 months post-surgery; TSC patient then seizure free. Surgery cases with the highest brain T cell transcript signatures were chosen for sequencing. Pre-surgery treatment included at least one anti-epileptic drug. Method: immunoSEQ multiplex PCR; TCRdb's copy keeps in-frame clones and lacks some. The data hold 340,000 or so clones, with about 93% observed a single time.

The chain carries TRBV9 and TRBJ1-6; D perhaps matches TRBD1 (5 bases). The receptor comes from a boy under two years old with tuberous sclerosis and intractable seizures. The source was peripheral blood, collected approximately 5 months after surgery. CDR3 loop: CASSPLGAGLNSPLHF. CDR3 DNA: TGTGCCAGCAGCCCGCTTGGGGCAGGGCTTAATTCACCCCTCCACTTT.